This entry describes one T cell receptor beta chain. Its antigen is still unknown. Amplification used 60 Vbeta primers and 13 Jbeta primers. The method was immunoSEQ multiplex PCR; TCRdb's version includes in-frame clones alone and lacks a portion of them. Found here are about 120,000 clones, approximately 80% of them singletons; the top ten hold around 2.7%. This CDR3 region has 15 residues. The germline V gene encodes CDR1 SNHLY and CDR2 FYNNEI. V was cut by 3 bases and J by 3 bases, with 12 bases left in between. This specimen comes from a study of cytomegalovirus exposure and HLA in healthy donors. Overall study results and limits: Researchers had no immune exposure information except CMV serostatus available. The classifier reportedly diagnosed cytomegalovirus status with high sensitivity and specificity.

The origin of this receptor is a woman between 35 and 50 years old in good health and CMV-seropositive. The chain has TRBV2 and TRBJ1-5; the D gene is possibly TRBD1 (5 bases). Sequenced material: PBMCs. The CDR3 loop reads CASSDKGLYNQPQHF. CDR3 coding DNA: TGTGCCAGCAGTGATAAGGGGTTGTACAATCAGCCCCAGCATTTT.